The 7 T cell receptor beta chains below were found in one sample sequenced in a study of cytomegalovirus exposure and HLA in healthy donors. Vbeta (60) and Jbeta (13) primers were used in the PCR. Sequenced by immunoSEQ multiplex PCR; TCRdb stores in-frame clones only, minus some. The sample holds 100,000 to 150,000 clones, roughly 84% seen once. Sequenced: PBMCs. The receptors here all came from a girl aged 2 to 9 in good health and CMV-seronegative.

The CDR3 nucleotides are TGTGCCAGCAGTTTCGTGGAGGGGGATACGCAGTATTTT. Residues: CASSFVEGDTQYF. The J gene is TRBJ2-3, the V gene TRBV27; TRBD2 might be the D (6 bases). V lost 3 bases to trimming and J lost 6 bases, with 10 bases between them. This CDR3 comprises 13 residues. CDR1 MNHEY and CDR2 SMNVEV come from the germline V gene (reference sequence).

The chain uses TRBV9 and TRBJ1-1; 7 bases line up with TRBD1. Germline V gene lookup returns CDR1 SGDLS and CDR2 YYNGEE. Germline trimming cut 0 bases from V and 4 bases from J; bases unmatched to any gene: 6. This CDR3 is built from 15 residues. The CDR3, as DNA: TGTGCCAGCAGCGTAGGCTGGACAGGAGGCACTGAAGCTTTCTTT. Translation: CASSVGWTGGTEAFF.

The rearrangement links TRBV6-4 to TRBJ2-3; 7 bases are shared with TRBD2. The CDR3 is 14 amino acids. The ends lost 0 bases at V and 4 bases at J; junction bases unmatched: 1. Germline V gives CDR1 MRHNA, CDR2 SNTAGT. CDR3 protein: CASSDSGGADTQYF. CDR3 DNA: TGTGCCAGCAGTGACTCTGGGGGGGCAGATACGCAGTATTTT.

The gene calls are TRBV12-5 and TRBJ1-1, with D possibly TRBD1 on 6 matching bases. The germline gives CDR1 LGHNT, CDR2 FRNRAP. V lost 2 bases and J 10 bases, leaving 11 bases between the germline ends. There are 12 residues in the CDR3. In DNA, the CDR3 is TGTGCTAGTGGTTTGAGGGGGAGCCGAGCTTTCTTT. Protein product: CASGLRGSRAFF.

This rearrangement joins TRBV9 to TRBJ1-6; D possibly corresponds to TRBD1 (6 bases). The CDR3 is made up of 13 amino acids. CDR1 is SGDLS and CDR2 is YYNGEE in the germline V gene. V was shortened by 0 bases and J by 11 bases, with 9 bases between the two germline ends. CDR3 in DNA: TGTGCCAGCAGCGTAGGGACAGACCCACCCCTCCACTTT. Protein product: CASSVGTDPPLHF.

This chain connects TRBV6-1 to TRBJ2-7, with 9 positions matching TRBD2. The CDR3 is made up of 15 amino acids. From germline, CDR1 is MNHNS and CDR2 SASEGT. The J segment lost 1 base and the V segment lost 3 bases, leaving 4 bases of the junction unmatched. DNA for the CDR3: TGTGCCAGCAGTGAGCAAGCGGGAGGATCCTACGAGCAGTACTTC. Protein: CASSEQAGGSYEQYF.

The rearrangement joins TRBV9 to TRBJ2-5; maybe TRBD2 (6 bases). Per the germline V gene, CDR1 is SGDLS and CDR2 is YYNGEE. Trimming cost V 3 bases and J 0 bases, with 9 bases left between them. CDR3 length equals 14 residues. Written as DNA, the CDR3 is TGTGCCAGCAGCGCCGGGGGAAACCAAGAGACCCAGTACTTC. Translating gives CASSAGGNQETQYF.